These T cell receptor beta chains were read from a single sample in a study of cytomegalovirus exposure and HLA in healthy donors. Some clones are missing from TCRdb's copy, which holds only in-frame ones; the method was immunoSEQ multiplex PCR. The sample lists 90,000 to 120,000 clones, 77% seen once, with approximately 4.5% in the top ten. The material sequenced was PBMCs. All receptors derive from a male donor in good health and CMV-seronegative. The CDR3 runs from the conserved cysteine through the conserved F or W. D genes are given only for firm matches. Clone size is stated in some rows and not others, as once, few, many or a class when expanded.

CDR3: CASSQLSGRAPNEQFF
DNA: TGTGCCAGCAGCCAACTGAGCGGGAGGGCCCCCAATGAGCAGTTCTTC
size: -
D: TRBD2
J: TRBJ2-1
V: TRBV4-2

CDR3: CASSLASNEKLFF
DNA: TGTGCCAGCAGCCTCGCGAGTAATGAAAAACTGTTTTTT
size: few
D: -
J: TRBJ1-4
V: TRBV11-3

CDR3: CASSSGNYGYTF
DNA: TGTGCCAGCAGTTCCGGGAACTATGGCTACACCTTC
size: -
D: -
J: TRBJ1-2
V: TRBV28

CDR3: CASSPNDRGRRAFF
DNA: TGTGCCAGCAGTCCAAACGACAGGGGGCGTAGAGCTTTCTTT
size: -
D: TRBD1
J: TRBJ1-1
V: TRBV28

CDR3: CASSPRFEGETQYF
DNA: TGTGCCAGCTCACCAAGGTTCGAGGGCGAGACCCAGTACTTC
size: -
D: -
J: TRBJ2-5
V: TRBV18

CDR3: CASSLGWDRNQPQHF
DNA: TGCGCCAGCAGCTTGGGATGGGACAGAAATCAGCCCCAGCATTTT
size: -
D: TRBD1
J: TRBJ1-5
V: TRBV5-1

CDR3: CASSTGGKQFF
DNA: TGTGCCAGCAGCACAGGGGGGAAACAGTTCTTC
size: few
D: TRBD1
J: TRBJ2-1
V: TRBV6-5

CDR3: CASSRWASGTSGELFF
DNA: TGTGCCAGTAGTAGGTGGGCTAGCGGGACCTCCGGGGAGCTGTTTTTT
size: -
D: TRBD2
J: TRBJ2-2
V: TRBV19

CDR3: CASSQGGQGGTDTQYF
DNA: TGCGCCAGCAGCCAAGGTGGACAGGGGGGGACAGATACGCAGTATTTT
size: few
D: TRBD1
J: TRBJ2-3
V: TRBV4-1

CDR3: CASSYRNSPNYGYTF
DNA: TGTGCCAGCAGTTACAGAAACAGCCCAAACTATGGCTACACCTTC
size: -
D: -
J: TRBJ1-2
V: TRBV6-5

CDR3: CASSPKSRDQPQHF
DNA: TGTGCCAGCTCACCGAAAAGCAGGGATCAGCCCCAGCATTTT
size: -
D: -
J: TRBJ1-5
V: TRBV18

CDR3: CASTGTSWDESTDTQYF
DNA: TGTGCCAGTACCGGGACATCCTGGGATGAGTCCACAGATACGCAGTATTTT
size: -
D: -
J: TRBJ2-3
V: TRBV19

CDR3: CASSPRLAGGPVPSDTQYF
DNA: TGTGCCAGCTCACCGAGGCTAGCGGGAGGGCCAGTACCCTCAGATACGCAGTATTTT
size: -
D: TRBD2
J: TRBJ2-3
V: TRBV18

CDR3: CSASRTSGQFF
DNA: TGCAGTGCTTCAAGGACTAGCGGTCAGTTCTTC
size: -
D: TRBD2
J: TRBJ2-1
V: TRBV20-1

CDR3: CASSYSDRYEQYF
DNA: TGTGCCAGCAGTTACAGCGACCGGTACGAGCAGTACTTC
size: -
D: -
J: TRBJ2-7
V: TRBV6-5

CDR3: CASSGTASYEQYF
DNA: TGTGCCAGCAGTGGGACAGCCTCCTACGAGCAGTACTTC
size: -
D: TRBD1
J: TRBJ2-7
V: TRBV28

CDR3: CASRPRTGSSYEQYF
DNA: TGTGCCAGCAGACCTAGGACGGGAAGCTCCTACGAGCAGTACTTC
size: medium-sized
D: -
J: TRBJ2-7
V: TRBV27

CDR3: CASEVQGPGTEAFF
DNA: TGTGCCAGCGAGGTACAGGGGCCGGGGACTGAAGCTTTCTTT
size: -
D: TRBD1
J: TRBJ1-1
V: TRBV2

CDR3: CAGSYSPAEGELFF
DNA: TGTGCCGGCAGTTACTCCCCCGCCGAGGGCGAACTGTTTTTT
size: -
D: -
J: TRBJ1-4
V: TRBV6-5

CDR3: CASSTTNQPQHF
DNA: TGTGCCAGCAGCACCACTAATCAGCCCCAGCATTTT
size: -
D: -
J: TRBJ1-5
V: TRBV5-6

CDR3: CSALRDGGTYEQYF
DNA: TGCAGCGCCCTCCGGGACGGCGGGACCTACGAGCAGTACTTC
size: -
D: -
J: TRBJ2-7
V: TRBV29-1

CDR3: CASSLGQGNSNQPQHF
DNA: TGTGCCAGCAGCTTGGGTCAGGGGAATAGCAATCAGCCCCAGCATTTT
size: -
D: -
J: TRBJ1-5
V: TRBV5-6

CDR3: CASSADLAGTYEQYF
DNA: TGCGCCAGCAGCGCGGACCTAGCGGGTACCTACGAGCAGTACTTC
size: once
D: TRBD2
J: TRBJ2-7
V: TRBV5-1

CDR3: CAWSVDGRGNQPQHF
DNA: TGTGCCTGGAGTGTAGATGGGCGGGGGAATCAGCCCCAGCATTTT
size: -
D: -
J: TRBJ1-5
V: TRBV30

CDR3: CASSSYRVTNEKLFF
DNA: TGTGCCAGCAGTTCATACAGGGTAACTAATGAAAAACTGTTTTTT
size: few
D: -
J: TRBJ1-4
V: TRBV27

CDR3: CATSRARGGETQYF
DNA: TGTGCCACCAGCAGAGCGAGGGGGGGGGAGACCCAGTACTTC
size: -
D: -
J: TRBJ2-5
V: TRBV15

CDR3: CASSLRTGTTGANVLTF
DNA: TGTGCCAGCAGCCTTCGGACAGGCACCACTGGGGCCAACGTCCTGACTTTC
size: -
D: TRBD1
J: TRBJ2-6
V: TRBV13

CDR3: CASSYRLGYEQYF
DNA: TGTGCCAGCAGTTACAGGTTGGGTTACGAGCAGTACTTC
size: -
D: -
J: TRBJ2-7
V: TRBV27

CDR3: CASSYEGQETQYF
DNA: TGTGCCAGCAGTTACGAGGGCCAAGAGACCCAGTACTTC
size: -
D: -
J: TRBJ2-5
V: TRBV6-5

CDR3: CASSRRTSGNQETQYF
DNA: TGTGCCAGCAGCAGGAGGACTAGCGGGAACCAAGAGACCCAGTACTTC
size: -
D: TRBD2
J: TRBJ2-5
V: TRBV5-6

CDR3: CASSPTAQNSYEQYF
DNA: TGTGCCAGCAGCCCTACCGCACAGAACTCCTACGAGCAGTACTTC
size: -
D: -
J: TRBJ2-7
V: TRBV6-6

CDR3: CASSWASVKSEQYF
DNA: TGTGCCAGCAGTTGGGCTAGCGTCAAGTCCGAGCAGTACTTC
size: -
D: -
J: TRBJ2-7
V: TRBV28

CDR3: CASSLLGGRAVYEQYF
DNA: TGTGCCAGCAGTTTATTGGGCGGGAGGGCCGTCTACGAGCAGTACTTC
size: -
D: TRBD2
J: TRBJ2-7
V: TRBV28

CDR3: CASSQAPGGSTEAFF
DNA: TGCGCCAGCAGCCAAGCCCCAGGGGGCTCCACTGAAGCTTTCTTT
size: -
D: TRBD1
J: TRBJ1-1
V: TRBV4-1

CDR3: CASRVGQSSYNEQFF
DNA: TGTGCCAGCAGGGTGGGACAGAGCTCCTACAATGAGCAGTTCTTC
size: -
D: TRBD1
J: TRBJ2-1
V: TRBV6-1

CDR3: CSVEGGLAGETQYF
DNA: TGCAGCGTTGAAGGAGGCCTAGCGGGAGAGACCCAGTACTTC
size: -
D: TRBD2
J: TRBJ2-5
V: TRBV29-1

CDR3: CASSSKGAGRNTIYF
DNA: TGTGCCAGCAGCTCAAAAGGGGCAGGACGAAACACCATATATTTT
size: few
D: -
J: TRBJ1-3
V: TRBV5-4